This TCR beta chain comes out of a study of blood T cells in healthy people across ages. Next came a second PCR, run for about 6 to 12 cycles, which used a sample-barcoded 5' primer along with a J-beta primer mix. TCRdb itself ran the 5' RACE reads through MiXCR, one entry per CDR3 protein. The profile covers hundreds of thousands of distinct CDR3 sequences, with around 50% appearing a single time and 20% to 30% taken by the ten largest. Extraction of total RNA produced a minimum of 5.5 micrograms from each sample. Germline CDR1 LGHDT, CDR2 YNNKEL (reference sequence). The CDR3 is 14 amino acids. This sequence originates from a man aged 35-49 years in good health. The specimen was blood. The chain couples TRBV3-1 to TRBJ2-4, with D uncertain. Judging by the DNA end, TRBJ2-5 fits better; the J call may be wrong. The DNA of the CDR3 is TGTGCCAGCAGCCCTTGGGAAAGCAGCGAGACCCAGTACTTC. This sequence encodes CASSPWESSETQYF.